The TCR beta chain under discussion was sequenced for a study of blood T cell repertoires in COVID-19. For the study at large: Specimens from acute and convalescent COVID-19 originated in the United States, Italy and Spain.

The CDR3 is 11 amino acids. CDR1 is SQVTM, CDR2 ANQGSEA, per germline. Trimming removed 7 bases from V and 4 bases from J; junction bases left unmatched: 2. Original processing methods: Nucleated cell number was recorded as an estimate derived from reference gene primer amplification. The table came from immunoSEQ multiplex PCR; TCRdb's copy has only in-frame clones and leaves some out. The V and J calls and clone size are taken from that table; D and trimming were inferred from the DNA. This sample has approximately 210,000 clones, with roughly 80% found just once. Sequenced sample: peripheral blood. This sequence was found in a human donor in a cohort sampled during active COVID-19. The chain couples TRBV29-1 to TRBJ1-1, with TRBD1 matching 8 bases. The CDR3 nucleotides read TGCAGCGGACAGGGGACCACTGAAGCTTTCTTT. As protein: CSGQGTTEAFF.